This T cell receptor beta chain originates from a study of T cells in localized non-small cell lung cancer. TCRdb's copy holds only in-frame clones and misses some; the assay was immunoSEQ multiplex PCR. Of under 15,000 clones in the sample, under 90% were seen once. Study-level findings and limits: A median of roughly 55 of the top 100 tumor clones appeared in adjacent lung, which was paired and uninvolved. Analysis by sequencing included only one tumor region, so heterogeneity remains possible.

Trimming pared 2 bases from V and 3 bases from J, leaving 6 bases between. The CDR3 runs 13 residues. CDR1 and CDR2 (germline): ENHRY, SYGVKD. To note about this clone: Its cognate antigen is unknown. This specimen includes other DNA sequences encoding the same CDR3.

The sequencing used peripheral blood, collected before any cancer treatment. The sequence was collected from a male donor older than 55 with stage I lung adenocarcinoma. The chain couples TRBV10-3 to TRBJ2-3; D not resolved. As DNA, the CDR3 is TGTGCCATCAGTGAGCCTAGAACAGATACGCAGTATTTT. Its protein is CAISEPRTDTQYF.